These 6 T cell receptor beta chains were all obtained from the same sample, sequenced in a study of blood T cell repertoires in COVID-19. TCRdb's copy holds only in-frame clones and misses some; the assay was immunoSEQ multiplex PCR. The data contain more than 250,000 clones, roughly 87% of them singletons. The sample was PBMCs or T cells enriched from blood (not recorded which). These receptors all come from a woman in her 30s who had recovered from COVID-19.

The CDR3: CASSFSGTVGGEKLFF. The CDR3 bases are TGTGCCAGCAGCTTTTCCGGGACGGTGGGGGGTGAAAAACTGTTTTTT. The genes are TRBV7-2 and TRBJ1-4, with TRBD1 as a possible D gene (5 bases). There are 16 residues in the CDR3. CDR1 is SGHTA and CDR2 is FQGNSA in the germline V gene. The V and J ends lost 3 bases and 7 bases respectively, with 18 bases between them.

The chain joins TRBV2 to TRBJ2-3, with a possible D match to TRBD2 (7 bases). V was cut by 7 bases and J by 1 base, with 15 bases left in between. CDR1 and CDR2 (germline): SNHLY, FYNNEI. There are 15 residues in the CDR3. The CDR3 sequence: CASTVGGLGTDTQYF. CDR3 sequence (DNA): TGTGCCAGCACAGTGGGGGGGCTCGGCACAGATACGCAGTATTTT.

This chain connects TRBV18 to TRBJ1-2; D call uncertain. Trimming removed 2 bases at V and 8 bases at J, with 12 bases between. The CDR3 contains 13 residues. From germline, CDR1 is KGHSH and CDR2 LQKENI. The CDR3 is CASSPSEPGGYTF. The CDR3 DNA reads TGTGCCAGCTCACCATCGGAGCCCGGGGGCTACACCTTC.

CDR3 amino acids: CASGTTGGSNQPQHF. CDR3 bases: TGTGCCAGCGGAACTACAGGGGGAAGCAATCAGCCCCAGCATTTT. The genes are TRBV19 and TRBJ1-5; 8 nucleotides match TRBD1. The ends lost 9 bases at V and 1 base at J; junction bases unmatched: 8. CDR3 length: 15 residues. In germline, CDR1 is LNHDA, CDR2 SQIVND (reference sequence).

The table lists this clone with a few counts. This chain joins TRBV30 and TRBJ1-1; no reliable D call. V was trimmed by 3 bases and J by 3 bases, leaving 8 bases between them. Germline V gene data show CDR1 as GTSNPN and CDR2 as SVGIG (reference sequence). This CDR3 comprises 12 residues. The CDR3 nucleotides read TGTGCCTGGAGCAGAGAGGACACTGAAGCTTTCTTT. It encodes CAWSREDTEAFF.

Concerning this clone itself: Other DNA sequences within the sample encode an identical CDR3. This chain links TRBV12-3 or TRBV12-4 with TRBJ2-7; D is perhaps TRBD2 (6 bases). Trimming cost V 9 bases and J 3 bases, with 15 bases left between them. The CDR3 spans 13 residues. The CDR3 DNA sequence: TGTGCCAGTAGTGTCAGGGACTTCTACGAGCAGTACTTC. Protein product: CASSVRDFYEQYF.